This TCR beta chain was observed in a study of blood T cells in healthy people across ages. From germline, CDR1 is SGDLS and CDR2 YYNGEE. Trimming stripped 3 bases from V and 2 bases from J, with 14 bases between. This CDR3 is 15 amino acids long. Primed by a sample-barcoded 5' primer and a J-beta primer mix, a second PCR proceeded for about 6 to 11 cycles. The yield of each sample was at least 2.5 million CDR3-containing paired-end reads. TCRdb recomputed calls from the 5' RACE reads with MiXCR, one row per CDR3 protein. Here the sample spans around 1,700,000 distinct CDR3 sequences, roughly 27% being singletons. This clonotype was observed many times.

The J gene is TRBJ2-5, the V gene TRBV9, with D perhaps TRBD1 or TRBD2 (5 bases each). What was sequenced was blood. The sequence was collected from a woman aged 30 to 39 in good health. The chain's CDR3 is CASSEMTGPQETQYF. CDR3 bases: TGTGCCAGCAGCGAGATGACGGGACCTCAAGAGACCCAGTACTTC. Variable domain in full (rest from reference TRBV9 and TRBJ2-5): DSGVTQTPKHLITATGQRVTLRCSPRSGDLSVYWYQQSLDQGLQFLIQYYNGEERAKGNILERFSAQQFPDLHSELNLSSLELGDSALYFCASSEMTGPQETQYFGPGTRLLVL.